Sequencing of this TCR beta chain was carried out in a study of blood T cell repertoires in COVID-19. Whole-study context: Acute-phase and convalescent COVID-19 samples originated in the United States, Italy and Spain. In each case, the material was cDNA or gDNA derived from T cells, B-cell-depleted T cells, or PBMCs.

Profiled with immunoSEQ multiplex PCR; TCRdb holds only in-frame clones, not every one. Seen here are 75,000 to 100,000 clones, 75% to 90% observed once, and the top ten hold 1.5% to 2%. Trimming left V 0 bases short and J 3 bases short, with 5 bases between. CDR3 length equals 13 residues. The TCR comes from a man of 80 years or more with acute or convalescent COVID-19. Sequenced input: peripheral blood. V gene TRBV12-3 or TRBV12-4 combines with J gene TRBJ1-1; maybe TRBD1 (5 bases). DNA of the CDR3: TGTGCCAGCAGTTTAGCCAGGGACACTGAAGCTTTCTTT. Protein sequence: CASSLARDTEAFF.